This TCR beta chain was sequenced in a study of blood T cells in healthy people across ages. Whole-study findings and limits: Measured against age, TCR beta diversity per million T cells decreased in a roughly linear manner. No one knew whether donors had CMV, which possibly confounded expanded clonotype changes.

V gave up 1 base and J gave up 1 base, with 11 bases separating them. The germline V gene encodes CDR1 SGHRS and CDR2 YFSETQ. CDR3 length: 15 residues. Primed by a sample-barcoded 5' primer and a J-beta primer mix, a second PCR proceeded for 7 to 11 cycles. TCRdb independently ran MiXCR on the 5' RACE reads; one entry per CDR3 protein. The sample has under 2,000,000 distinct CDR3 sequences, 49% seen once; the top ten hold around 2.1%. About this clonotype itself: Antigen unknown.

The TCR was taken from a woman in her forties in good health. Sequencing used blood. This rearrangement joins TRBV5-1 to TRBJ1-1; D gene ambiguous. The DNA of the CDR3 is TGCGCCAGCAGCTTGTTATTGGGGAAGAACACTGAAGCTTTCTTT. As protein: CASSLLLGKNTEAFF.